A selection of T cell receptor beta chains follows, all from one sample in a study of T cell responses to AZD1222 COVID-19 vaccine. The data were produced by immunoSEQ multiplex PCR, yet TCRdb's version contains in-frame clones alone and is incomplete. The table records fewer than 130,000 clones, approximately 90% of them present only once. This material consisted of peripheral blood, taken 28 days after the second AZD1222 dose. These receptors were collected from an adult who received the AZD1222 COVID-19 vaccine. CDR3s include the opening cysteine and the closing phenylalanine or tryptophan. The D gene is left open where the match is weak. Not all rows give a size; the values are once, few, many and, for expanded clones, a class.

TRBJ1-5	TRBV30	TRBD1	-	CAWTPGGSSNQPQHF	TGTGCCTGGACCCCAGGGGGTTCCAGCAATCAGCCCCAGCATTTT
TRBJ2-3	TRBV4-1	-	-	CASSQGLEVLADTQYF	TGCGCCAGCAGCCAAGGACTAGAGGTCTTGGCAGATACGCAGTATTTT
TRBJ1-5	TRBV9	TRBD1	-	CASSIGTGQGQPQHF	TGTGCCAGCAGCATCGGGACAGGTCAAGGTCAGCCCCAGCATTTT
TRBJ2-3	TRBV11-2	-	-	CASSLVYRHTDTQYF	TGTGCCAGCAGCTTAGTATACAGGCATACAGATACGCAGTATTTT
TRBJ1-3	TRBV3-1/TRBV3-2	-	-	CASTGTTSSTIYF	TGTGCCAGCACCGGGACGACGTCGAGCACCATATATTTT
TRBJ2-7	TRBV7-9	-	-	CASSFTIDTLGSYEQYF	TGTGCCAGCAGCTTCACTATCGACACCTTAGGCTCCTACGAGCAGTACTTC
TRBJ1-4	TRBV19	-	-	CASSIGQTTNEKLFF	TGTGCCAGTAGTATAGGACAGACAACTAATGAAAAACTGTTTTTT
TRBJ2-1	TRBV11-2	-	-	CASSHPGGVIPTNEQFF	TGTGCCAGCAGCCACCCCGGGGGTGTTATCCCTACCAATGAGCAGTTCTTC
TRBJ1-2	TRBV3-1/TRBV3-2	-	-	CASSQDSQGRGYTF	TGTGCCAGCAGCCAAGATTCGCAGGGCCGGGGCTACACCTTC
TRBJ2-1	TRBV19	TRBD2	-	CASSHSLAGGPTYNEQFF	TGTGCCAGTAGTCATTCCCTAGCGGGGGGTCCAACCTACAATGAGCAGTTCTTC
TRBJ1-1	TRBV5-8	-	few	CASSLRGTEAFF	TGTGCCAGCAGCTTAAGAGGCACTGAAGCTTTCTTT
TRBJ2-7	TRBV7-9	-	-	CASSFYGKTYEQYF	TGTGCCAGCAGCTTTTATGGGAAAACCTACGAGCAGTACTTC
TRBJ1-4	TRBV14	-	-	CASSQGQAGEKLFF	TGTGCCAGCAGCCAAGGACAGGCCGGGGAAAAACTGTTTTTT
TRBJ1-2	TRBV2	TRBD1	-	CASVGLQGADYGYTF	TGTGCCAGCGTCGGTCTACAGGGGGCGGACTATGGCTACACCTTC
TRBJ1-6	TRBV2	-	-	CASSALRSSYNSPLHF	TGTGCCAGCAGTGCCCTTCGAAGCTCCTATAATTCACCCCTCCACTTT
TRBJ1-4	TRBV28	TRBD1	-	CASQTVRGLREKLFF	TGTGCCAGTCAAACAGTCAGGGGGCTACGGGAAAAACTGTTTTTT
TRBJ1-6	TRBV11-3	-	few	CASSSGQTYNSPLHF	TGTGCCAGCAGCTCCGGACAGACCTATAATTCACCCCTCCACTTT
TRBJ1-2	TRBV5-6	-	-	CASSLGGPTYGYTF	TGTGCCAGCAGCTTGGGGGGACCCACCTATGGCTACACCTTC
TRBJ2-5	TRBV4-2	-	-	CASSQGGQGRGETQYF	TGTGCCAGCAGCCAAGGGGGTCAGGGGCGCGGTGAGACCCAGTACTTC
TRBJ1-1	TRBV11-1	-	-	CASSFQGDTEAFF	TGTGCCAGCAGCTTTCAAGGGGACACTGAAGCTTTCTTT
TRBJ1-1	TRBV11-1	-	-	CASSLELMNTEAFF	TGTGCCAGCAGCTTAGAGTTGATGAACACTGAAGCTTTCTTT
TRBJ1-4	TRBV5-1	-	-	CASRYQGLTNEKLFF	TGCGCCAGCAGATACCAGGGTTTAACTAATGAAAAACTGTTTTTT
TRBJ2-5	TRBV5-1	-	-	CASSLAPTGVQETQYF	TGCGCCAGCAGCCTGGCCCCGACAGGAGTCCAAGAGACCCAGTACTTC
TRBJ1-1	TRBV7-2	-	-	CASSLRSRGNTEAFF	TGTGCCAGCAGCTTGAGGAGCCGGGGGAACACTGAAGCTTTCTTT
TRBJ2-3	TRBV4-1	-	-	CASSLGGGITDTQYF	TGCGCCAGCAGCCTAGGGGGAGGAATCACAGATACGCAGTATTTT
TRBJ2-7	TRBV5-1	-	-	CASSPLPTYEQYF	TGCGCCAGCAGCCCGCTGCCAACCTACGAGCAGTACTTC
TRBJ1-5	TRBV3-1/TRBV3-2	-	-	CASSPGLRQPQHF	TGTGCCAGCAGCCCGGGACTCCGGCAGCCCCAGCATTTT